One T cell receptor beta chain is described in this entry. This entry comes from a study of blood T cell repertoires in COVID-19. Study context: PBMCs, B-cell-depleted T cells, or T cells were the source of the cDNA or gDNA that made up the material.

Trimming took off 3 bases at V and 6 bases at J, with 9 bases between the two ends. In germline, CDR1 is SGHTA, CDR2 FQGNSA. The CDR3 extends over 12 amino acids. The method was immunoSEQ multiplex PCR; TCRdb's version includes in-frame clones alone and lacks a portion of them. The sample lists over 200,000 clones; roughly 80% were seen once. The sequencing input was peripheral blood. The chain employs TRBV7-2 and TRBJ2-7; tentative D call: TRBD1 (6 bases). This receptor was obtained from a human donor in a cohort sampled during active COVID-19. CDR3 amino acids: CASSFTGREQYF. In nucleotides, the CDR3 is TGTGCCAGCAGCTTTACAGGGCGCGAGCAGTACTTC. The entire variable domain, with the rest obtained from reference TRBV7-2 and TRBJ2-7, is as follows: GAGVSQSPSNKVTEKGKDVELRCDPISGHTALYWYRQSLGQGLEFLIYFQGNSAPDKSGLPSDRFSAERTGGSVSTLTIQRTQQEDSAVYLCASSFTGREQYFGPGTRLTVT.